The rows below give T cell receptor beta chains drawn from one sample of a study of cytomegalovirus exposure and HLA in healthy donors. TCRdb's copy holds only in-frame clones and misses some; the assay was immunoSEQ multiplex PCR. The table lists fewer than 80,000 clones, 79% of them singletons. The sequenced sample was PBMCs. The receptors shown here come from a man between 25 and 39 years old in good health and CMV-seronegative. CDR3s leave out the opening cysteine and the closing phenylalanine or tryptophan. The order of the fields is V gene, clone size, CDR3 protein. The size field is filled for only some rows; it gives once, few, many or a size class.

TRBV7-4,NA,ASSPGRSSGLFNEQF
TRBV7-8,NA,ASSLAVYGYTNQPQH
TRBV7-3,NA,ASSLGTGMGLSTDTQY
TRBV7-8,NA,ASSLARTGEGEREQY
TRBV7-9,NA,ASSMEGGQPQH
TRBV4-1,NA,ASSLRQDPNEQF
TRBV7-2,NA,ASSLAQNYGYT
TRBV4-1,NA,ASSQFVGAKQY
TRBV11-2,NA,ASSLSLPIDGGSYEQY
TRBV27,NA,ASSLGGPNTEAF
TRBV2,NA,ASRMESGRSDTQY
TRBV6-5,few,ASSKTSGGFGELF
TRBV7-2,NA,ASSLRLAGKSLADEQY
TRBV6-1,NA,ASSSLAGAYEQY
TRBV4-2,once,SSSPDTGAPEKLF
TRBV28,NA,ASSLWTQRTYEQY
TRBV7-8,NA,ASSVAMETQY
TRBV4-1,NA,ASSQVGQGNTEAF
TRBV9,NA,ASSPGVSNQPQH
TRBV30,few,AWSPSGRQGIEQF
TRBV28,NA,ASSTTDFYGYT
TRBV15,NA,ATSTRETEQY
TRBV10-3,NA,AISDRGRDEQF
TRBV7-9,NA,AGQGDPYNEQF